This T cell receptor beta chain was identified in a study of blood T cell repertoires in COVID-19. At the level of the study: Researchers got acute and convalescent COVID-19 samples from the United States, Italy and Spain. From T cells, B-cell-depleted T cells, or PBMCs came the material, which was cDNA or gDNA.

Authors' analysis steps: Quantification of nucleated cells was approximated via reference gene primer amplification. Produced via immunoSEQ multiplex PCR; TCRdb's table is partial and in-frame only. The D gene and trimming were derived from the DNA, and the V and J assignments and clone size from that table. The table lists some 93,000 clones, 85% of them singletons, with approximately 3.9% in the top ten. The sequenced material came from peripheral blood. This TCR came from a man aged 55 to 70 with acute or convalescent COVID-19.

The CDR3 DNA follows: TGCGCCAGCAGCCAGACCTCAGGGACTAGCGGGGGGCCAGATACGCAGTATTTT. It specifies CASSQTSGTSGGPDTQYF. The chain employs TRBV4-3 and TRBJ2-3; TRBD2 agrees at 15 bases. CDR1 and CDR2 from the germline V gene are LGHNA and YSLEER. The trim removed 3 bases at V and 4 bases at J, leaving 8 bases unmatched. This CDR3 has 18 residues.